This TCR beta chain was identified in a study of T cells in narcolepsy. TCRdb's copy holds only in-frame clones and misses some; the assay was immunoSEQ multiplex PCR. The repertoire holds roughly 34,000 clones, under 90% seen once, with roughly 1.3% in the top ten. Trimming stripped 7 bases from V and 4 bases from J, with 19 bases between. Germline assignment: CDR1 SNHLY and CDR2 FYNNEI. The CDR3 is 15 residues long. The chain carries TRBV2 and TRBJ2-5; the D is unclear. The sample taken for sequencing was CD45RA- memory CD4+ T cells from PBMCs. The sequence derives from a human donor with narcolepsy. CDR3 nucleotides: TGTGCCAGCACCTTGGGGTCCCCAAACCCAGAGACCCAGTACTTC. It translates to CASTLGSPNPETQYF.